This T cell receptor beta chain was documented in a study of beta chain features in type 1 diabetes. Reverse transcription of all isolated RNA meant that expressed TCRB transcripts were sequenced. Libraries were prepared by immunoSEQ multiplex PCR; TCRdb keeps only in-frame clonotypes and omits some of them. This table has about 320,000 clones, approximately 14% appearing once. In germline, CDR1 is MNHNS, CDR2 SASEGT. The length of the CDR3 is 13 residues. Trimming removed 7 bases at V and 4 bases at J, with 13 bases between. The receptor comes from a man aged 25-45 years in good health. The rearrangement uses TRBV6-1 and TRBJ1-2, with a possible D match to TRBD1 (5 bases). Sequenced sample: central memory CD4+ T cells from blood. The CDR3 nucleotides read TGTGCCAGCAACGATTGGGGGGGCTATGGCTACACCTTC. This gives the protein CASNDWGGYGYTF.